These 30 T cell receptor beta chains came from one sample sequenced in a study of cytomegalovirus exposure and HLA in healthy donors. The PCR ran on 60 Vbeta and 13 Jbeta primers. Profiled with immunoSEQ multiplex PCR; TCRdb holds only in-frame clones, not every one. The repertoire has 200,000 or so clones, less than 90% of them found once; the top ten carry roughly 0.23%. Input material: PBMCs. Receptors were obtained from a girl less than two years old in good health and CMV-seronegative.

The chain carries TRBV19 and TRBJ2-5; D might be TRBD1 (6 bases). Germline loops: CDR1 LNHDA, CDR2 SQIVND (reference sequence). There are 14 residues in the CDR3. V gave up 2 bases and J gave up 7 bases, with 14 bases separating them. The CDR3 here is CASSITGLAGTQYF. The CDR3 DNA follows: TGTGCCAGTAGTATAACAGGGCTGGCGGGGACCCAGTACTTC.

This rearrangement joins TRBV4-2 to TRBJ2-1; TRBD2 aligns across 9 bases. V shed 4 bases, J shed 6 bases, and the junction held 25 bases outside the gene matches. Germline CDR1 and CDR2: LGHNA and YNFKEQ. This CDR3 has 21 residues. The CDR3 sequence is CASSLSPIRDSGGRVVNEQFF. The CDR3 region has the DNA TGTGCCAGCAGCCTTAGCCCTATCCGAGACTCCGGCGGGAGGGTGGTCAATGAGCAGTTCTTC.

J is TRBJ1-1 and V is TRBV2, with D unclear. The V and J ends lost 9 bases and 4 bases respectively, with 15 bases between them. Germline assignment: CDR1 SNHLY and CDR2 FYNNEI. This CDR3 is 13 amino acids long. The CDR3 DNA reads TGTGCCAGTTATTTCAGGTCGTCCACTGAAGCTTTCTTT. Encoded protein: CASYFRSSTEAFF.

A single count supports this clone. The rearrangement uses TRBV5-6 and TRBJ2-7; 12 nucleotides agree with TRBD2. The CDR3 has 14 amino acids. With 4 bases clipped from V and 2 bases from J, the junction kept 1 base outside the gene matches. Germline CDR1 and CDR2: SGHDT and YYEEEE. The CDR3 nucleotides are TGTGCCAGCAGCCTAGCGGGAGGGGCCTACGAGCAGTACTTC. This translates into CASSLAGGAYEQYF.

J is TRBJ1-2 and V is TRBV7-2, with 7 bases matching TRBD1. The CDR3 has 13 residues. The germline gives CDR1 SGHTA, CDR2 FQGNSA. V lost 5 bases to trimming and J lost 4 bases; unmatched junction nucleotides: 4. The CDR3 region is CASSPTGSYGYTF. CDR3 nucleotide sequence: TGTGCCAGCAGCCCGACAGGGAGCTATGGCTACACCTTC.

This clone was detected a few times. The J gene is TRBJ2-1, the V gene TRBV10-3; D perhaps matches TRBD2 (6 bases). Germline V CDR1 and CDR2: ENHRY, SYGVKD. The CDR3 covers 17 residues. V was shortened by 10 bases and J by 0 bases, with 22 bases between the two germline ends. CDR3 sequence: CATSGIERGSSYNEQFF. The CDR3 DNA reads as TGTGCCACCTCAGGTATAGAACGGGGGAGCTCCTACAATGAGCAGTTCTTC.

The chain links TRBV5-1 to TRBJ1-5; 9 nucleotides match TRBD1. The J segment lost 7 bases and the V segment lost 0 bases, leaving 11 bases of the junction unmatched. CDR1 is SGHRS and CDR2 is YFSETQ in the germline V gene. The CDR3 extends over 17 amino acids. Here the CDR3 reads CASSLVSPGQGAQPQHF. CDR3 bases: TGCGCCAGCAGCTTGGTCTCCCCGGGACAGGGAGCGCAGCCCCAGCATTTT.

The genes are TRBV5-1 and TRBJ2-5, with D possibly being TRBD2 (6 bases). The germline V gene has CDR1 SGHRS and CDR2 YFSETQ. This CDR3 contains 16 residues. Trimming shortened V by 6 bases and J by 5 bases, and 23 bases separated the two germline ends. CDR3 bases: TGCGCCAGCATTCTCTTTGGGGACTGGCTCAGGGAGACCCAGTACTTC. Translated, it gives CASILFGDWLRETQYF. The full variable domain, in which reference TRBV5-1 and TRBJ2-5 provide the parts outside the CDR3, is KAGVTQTPRYLIKTRGQQVTLSCSPISGHRSVSWYQQTPGQGLQFLFEYFSETQRNKGNFPGRFSGRQFSNSRSEMNVSTLELGDSALYLCASILFGDWLRETQYFGPGTRLLVL.

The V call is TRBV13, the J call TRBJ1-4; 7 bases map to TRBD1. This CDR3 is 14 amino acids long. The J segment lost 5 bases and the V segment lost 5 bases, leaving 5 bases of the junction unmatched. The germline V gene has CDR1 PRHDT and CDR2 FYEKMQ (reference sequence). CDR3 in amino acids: CASSRGQENEKLFF. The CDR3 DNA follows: TGTGCCAGCAGCCGCGGACAGGAAAATGAAAAACTGTTTTTT.

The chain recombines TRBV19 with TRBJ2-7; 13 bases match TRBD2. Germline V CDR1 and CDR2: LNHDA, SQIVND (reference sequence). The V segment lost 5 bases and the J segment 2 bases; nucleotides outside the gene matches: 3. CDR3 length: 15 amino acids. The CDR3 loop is CASSVTSGRTYEQYF. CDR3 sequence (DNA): TGTGCCAGTAGTGTGACTAGCGGGAGGACCTACGAGCAGTACTTC. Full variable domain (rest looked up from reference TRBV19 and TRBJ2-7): DGGITQSPKYLFRKEGQNVTLSCEQNLNHDAMYWYRQDPGQGLRLIYYSQIVNDFQKGDIAEGYSVSREKKESFPLTVTSAQKNPTAFYLCASSVTSGRTYEQYFGPGTRLTVT.

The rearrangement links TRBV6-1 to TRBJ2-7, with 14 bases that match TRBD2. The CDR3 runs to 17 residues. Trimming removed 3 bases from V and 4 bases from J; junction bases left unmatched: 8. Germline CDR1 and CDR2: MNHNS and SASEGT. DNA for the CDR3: TGTGCCAGCAGTGAGGGACTAGCGGGAGATCTGATGTACGAGCAGTACTTC. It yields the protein CASSEGLAGDLMYEQYF.

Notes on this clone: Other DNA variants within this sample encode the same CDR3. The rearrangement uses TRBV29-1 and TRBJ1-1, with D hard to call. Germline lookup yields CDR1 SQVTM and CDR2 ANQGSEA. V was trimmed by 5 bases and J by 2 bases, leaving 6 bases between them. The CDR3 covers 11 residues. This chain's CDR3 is CSVRGNTEAFF. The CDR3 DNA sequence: TGCAGCGTTCGAGGAAACACTGAAGCTTTCTTT.

CDR3 loop: CASSLSKLAGTDTQYF. DNA of the CDR3: TGTGCCAGCAGCTTAAGTAAACTAGCGGGCACAGATACGCAGTATTTT. V usage is TRBV11-1 and J usage is TRBJ2-3; 8 bases are shared with TRBD2. Germline loops: CDR1 SGHAT, CDR2 FQDESV (reference sequence). The trim removed 2 bases at V and 1 base at J, leaving 5 bases unmatched. CDR3 length: 16 amino acids.

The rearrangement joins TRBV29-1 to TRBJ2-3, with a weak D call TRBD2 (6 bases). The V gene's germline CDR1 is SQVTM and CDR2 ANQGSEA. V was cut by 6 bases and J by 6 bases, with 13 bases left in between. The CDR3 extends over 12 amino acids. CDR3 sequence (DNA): TGCAGCGTAACAGCGGGTGGGGATACGCAGTATTTT. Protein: CSVTAGGDTQYF.

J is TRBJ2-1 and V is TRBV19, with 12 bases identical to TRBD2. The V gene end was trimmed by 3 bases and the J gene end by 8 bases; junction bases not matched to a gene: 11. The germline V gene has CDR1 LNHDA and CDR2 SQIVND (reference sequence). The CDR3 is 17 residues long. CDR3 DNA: TGTGCCAGTAGTATGAGGCCTAGCGGGGGGGCCCTCCATGAGCAGTTCTTC. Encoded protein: CASSMRPSGGALHEQFF.

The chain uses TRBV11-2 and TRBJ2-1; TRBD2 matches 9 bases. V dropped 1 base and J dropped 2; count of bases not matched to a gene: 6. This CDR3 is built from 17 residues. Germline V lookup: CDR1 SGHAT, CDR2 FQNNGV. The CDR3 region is CASSLAPGTSPYNEQFF. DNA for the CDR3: TGTGCCAGCAGCTTAGCGCCCGGGACTAGCCCCTACAATGAGCAGTTCTTC.

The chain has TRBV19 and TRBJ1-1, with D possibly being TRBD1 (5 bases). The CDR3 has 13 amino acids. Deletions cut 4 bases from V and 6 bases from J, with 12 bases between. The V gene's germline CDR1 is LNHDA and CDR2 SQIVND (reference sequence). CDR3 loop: CASSTPWGAEAFF. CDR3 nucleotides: TGTGCCAGTAGTACACCATGGGGCGCTGAAGCTTTCTTT.

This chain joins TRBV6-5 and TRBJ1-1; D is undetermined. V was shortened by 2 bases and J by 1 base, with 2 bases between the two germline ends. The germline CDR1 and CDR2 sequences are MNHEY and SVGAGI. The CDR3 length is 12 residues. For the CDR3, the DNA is TGTGCCAGCAGTTACCGGAACACTGAAGCTTTCTTT. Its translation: CASSYRNTEAFF.

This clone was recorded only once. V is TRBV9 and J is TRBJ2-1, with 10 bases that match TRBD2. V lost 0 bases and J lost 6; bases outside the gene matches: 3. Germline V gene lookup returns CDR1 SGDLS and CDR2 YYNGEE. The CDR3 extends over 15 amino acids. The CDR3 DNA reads TGTGCCAGCAGCGTAGCTAGCGGGGGTATCAATGAGCAGTTCTTC. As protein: CASSVASGGINEQFF.

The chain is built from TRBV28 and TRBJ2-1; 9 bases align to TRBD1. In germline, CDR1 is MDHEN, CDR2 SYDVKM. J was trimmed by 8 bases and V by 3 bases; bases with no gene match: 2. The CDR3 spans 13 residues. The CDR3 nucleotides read TGTGCCAGCAGTTTGGACAGGGGCCATGAGCAGTTCTTC. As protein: CASSLDRGHEQFF.

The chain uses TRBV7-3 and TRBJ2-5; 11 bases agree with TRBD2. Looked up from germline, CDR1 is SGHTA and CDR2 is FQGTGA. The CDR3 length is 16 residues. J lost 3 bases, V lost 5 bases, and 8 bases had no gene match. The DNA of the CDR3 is TGTGCCAGCAGCCCTAACCTAGCGGGGGGTGAAGAGACCCAGTACTTC. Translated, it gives CASSPNLAGGEETQYF.

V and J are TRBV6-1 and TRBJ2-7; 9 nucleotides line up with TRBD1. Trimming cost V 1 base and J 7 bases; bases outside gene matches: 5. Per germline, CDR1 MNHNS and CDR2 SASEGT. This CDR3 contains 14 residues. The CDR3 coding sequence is TGTGCCAGCAGTGAAGGGGGACAGGGAATAGAGCAGTACTTC. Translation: CASSEGGQGIEQYF.

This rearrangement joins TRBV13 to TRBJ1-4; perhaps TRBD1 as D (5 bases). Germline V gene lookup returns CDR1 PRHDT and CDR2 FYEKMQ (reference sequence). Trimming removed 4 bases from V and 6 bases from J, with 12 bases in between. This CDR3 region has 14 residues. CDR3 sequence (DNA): TGTGCCAGCAGCTCGGGCGGCAGGGATGAAAAACTGTTTTTT. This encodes CASSSGGRDEKLFF.

The CDR3 spells CASSLWVSGSGTDTQYF. CDR3 DNA sequence: TGTGCCAGCAGTTTATGGGTATCGGGGAGTGGCACAGATACGCAGTATTTT. This chain joins TRBV27 and TRBJ2-3; maybe TRBD2 (5 bases). V dropped 1 base and J dropped 1 base, with 15 bases sitting between them. The germline V gene encodes CDR1 MNHEY and CDR2 SMNVEV (reference sequence). The CDR3 contains 17 residues.

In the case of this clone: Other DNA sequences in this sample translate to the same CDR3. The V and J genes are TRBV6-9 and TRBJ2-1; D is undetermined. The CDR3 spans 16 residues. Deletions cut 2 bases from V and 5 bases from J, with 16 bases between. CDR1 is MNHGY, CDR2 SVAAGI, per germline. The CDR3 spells CASSYRVPRVNNEQFF. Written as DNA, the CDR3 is TGTGCCAGCAGTTATCGGGTCCCCCGCGTGAACAATGAGCAGTTCTTC.

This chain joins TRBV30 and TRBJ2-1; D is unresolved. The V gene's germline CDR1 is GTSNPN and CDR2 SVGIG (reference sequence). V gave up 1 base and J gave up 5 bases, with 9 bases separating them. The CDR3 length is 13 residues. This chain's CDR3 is CAWSAIQNNEQFF. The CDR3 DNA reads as TGTGCCTGGAGTGCCATTCAAAACAATGAGCAGTTCTTC.

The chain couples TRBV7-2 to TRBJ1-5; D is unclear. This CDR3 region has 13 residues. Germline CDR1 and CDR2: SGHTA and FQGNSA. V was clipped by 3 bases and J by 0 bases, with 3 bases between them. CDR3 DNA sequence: TGTGCCAGCAGCTTCAATAGCAATCAGCCCCAGCATTTT. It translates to CASSFNSNQPQHF.

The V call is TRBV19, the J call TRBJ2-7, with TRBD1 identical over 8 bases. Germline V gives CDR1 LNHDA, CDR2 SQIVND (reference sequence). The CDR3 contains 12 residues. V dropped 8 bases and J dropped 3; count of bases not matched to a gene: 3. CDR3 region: CASGQGSYEQYF. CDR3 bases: TGTGCCAGTGGACAGGGAAGCTACGAGCAGTACTTC.

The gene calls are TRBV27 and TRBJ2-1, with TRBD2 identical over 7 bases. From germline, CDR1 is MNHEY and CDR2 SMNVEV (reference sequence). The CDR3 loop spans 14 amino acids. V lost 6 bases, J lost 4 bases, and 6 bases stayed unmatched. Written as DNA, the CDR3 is TGTGCCAGCAGCTTCGCTAGCGGATACAATGAGCAGTTCTTC. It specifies CASSFASGYNEQFF.

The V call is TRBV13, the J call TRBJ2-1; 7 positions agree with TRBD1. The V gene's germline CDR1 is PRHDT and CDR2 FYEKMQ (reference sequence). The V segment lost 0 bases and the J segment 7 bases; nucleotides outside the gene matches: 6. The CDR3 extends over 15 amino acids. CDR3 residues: CASSLGGTVSNEQFF. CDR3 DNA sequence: TGTGCCAGCAGCTTAGGTGGGACAGTTAGTAATGAGCAGTTCTTC.